The 19 T cell receptor beta chains below come from one sample, sequenced in a study of T cells in Graves' hyperthyroidism and ophthalmopathy. RNA transcripts served as the template for amplifying TCR beta CDR3 regions. The HTBI primer set was used in a first-round RT-PCR of the TCR CDR3. A single record per CDR3 protein comes from TCRdb applying MiXCR to the multiplex PCR reads. The table lists 280,000 or so distinct CDR3 sequences, about 16% of them singletons. Sequences were obtained from blood. Every receptor here comes from a woman in her forties or fifties with Graves' hyperthyroidism that later progressed to Graves' ophthalmopathy.

This chain uses TRBV10-2 with TRBJ2-1, with D possibly TRBD2 on 5 matching bases. The V gene's germline CDR1 is WSHSY and CDR2 SAAADI. The CDR3 is made up of 19 amino acids. Trimming left V 1 base short and J 0 bases short, with 19 bases between. CDR3 loop: CASSELVGWRASSYNEQFF. In DNA form, the CDR3 reads TGCGCCAGCAGTGAGTTGGTAGGTTGGCGGGCGAGCTCCTACAATGAGCAGTTCTTC.

This clonotype was detected ten times or more. J is TRBJ2-7 and V is TRBV5-1; possibly TRBD1 for D (5 bases). V was clipped by 4 bases and J by 0 bases, with 14 bases between them. This CDR3 has 15 amino acids. The germline V gene encodes CDR1 SGHRS and CDR2 YFSETQ. The CDR3, as DNA: TGCGCCAGCAGCGCGGAAAGGGGTACCTCCTACGAGCAGTACTTC. Amino acids: CASSAERGTSYEQYF.

The chain employs TRBV20-1 and TRBJ2-5; no definite D call. CDR1 DFQATT and CDR2 SNEGSKA come from the germline V gene (reference sequence). The CDR3 covers 13 residues. The V end lost 3 bases, the J end lost 13 bases, and 21 bases lay between the germline ends. The CDR3 spells CSARGLNGLVLYF. The CDR3 DNA follows: TGCAGTGCTAGGGGCCTAAATGGGCTTGTCCTGTACTTC.

This rearrangement joins TRBV6-2 or TRBV6-3 to TRBJ2-3, with TRBD1 matching over 7 bases. The trim removed 6 bases at V and 1 base at J, leaving 10 bases unmatched. The CDR3 extends over 16 amino acids. From germline, CDR1 is MNHEY and CDR2 SVGEGT. The CDR3: CASRTTGRRGTDTQYF. The CDR3 DNA reads as TGTGCCAGCAGGACGACAGGGCGTCGTGGCACAGATACGCAGTATTTT.

This clonotype was detected many times. The genes are TRBV7-9 and TRBJ1-6, with D hard to call. V was pared by 5 bases and J by 5 bases, with 16 bases between. Germline V gene lookup returns CDR1 SEHNR and CDR2 FQNEAQ (reference sequence). This CDR3 has 16 residues. CDR3 coding DNA: TGTGCCAGCAGCCAAGGAGATCCCGGAGATAATTCACCCCTCCACTTT. This translates into CASSQGDPGDNSPLHF.

In its sample, this clonotype was seen many times. The chain uses TRBV28 and TRBJ2-2, with D unclear. Germline V gives CDR1 MDHEN, CDR2 SYDVKM. The CDR3 has 11 residues. The ends were cut back, 2 bases at V and 7 bases at J, with 2 bases in the middle. The CDR3 DNA is TGTGCCAGCAGTTTAGTCGGGGAGCTGTTTTTT. It translates to CASSLVGELFF.

This clonotype was recorded at least ten times. V usage is TRBV25-1 and J usage is TRBJ2-7; D is uncertain. The germline V gene encodes CDR1 MGHDK and CDR2 SYGVNS. Trimming cost V 8 bases and J 2 bases, with 13 bases left between them. This CDR3 region has 13 residues. The CDR3 is CASQPPAAYEQYF. In nucleotides, the CDR3 is TGTGCCAGCCAGCCCCCAGCTGCCTACGAGCAGTACTTC.

This clonotype appeared many times. The chain joins TRBV12-3 or TRBV12-4 to TRBJ2-1; TRBD1 agrees at 7 bases. This CDR3 has 16 residues. Losses at the gene ends were 4 bases for V and 2 bases for J; bases not matched to a gene: 8. The CDR3 DNA sequence: TGTGCCAGCAGTTCCCTACAGGGGATGGCCTACAATGAGCAGTTCTTC. Residues: CASSSLQGMAYNEQFF.

This clonotype has only a few counts. The chain links TRBV4-1 to TRBJ2-1; 11 nucleotides line up with TRBD2. Trimming at V came to 1 base and at J to 8 bases, leaving 7 bases not matched to a gene. The CDR3 contains 16 residues. Germline V CDR1 and CDR2: MGHRA, YSYEKL. Written as DNA, the CDR3 is TGCGCCAGCAGCCAAGCAACTAGCGGGAGTATATATGAGCAGTTCTTC. Its protein is CASSQATSGSIYEQFF.

There are many counts of this clonotype. CDR3 in amino acids: CSARDTGVVEKLFF. Here the CDR3 DNA reads TGCAGTGCTAGAGATACAGGGGTCGTTGAAAAACTGTTTTTT. The genes are TRBV20-1 and TRBJ1-4; 7 bases line up with TRBD1. After removal of 0 bases from V and 7 bases from J, the junction contained 5 bases not matched to a gene. CDR3 length: 14 residues. CDR1 and CDR2 from the germline V gene are DFQATT and SNEGSKA (reference sequence).

V is TRBV25-1 and J is TRBJ1-2, with TRBD1 identical over 12 bases. This CDR3 region has 12 residues. Germline V lookup: CDR1 MGHDK, CDR2 SYGVNS. V gave up 10 bases and J gave up 7 bases; unmatched junction bases: 4. CDR3 DNA: TGTGCCACCGGGACAGGGGGCGGTGGCTACACCTTC. Translating gives CATGTGGGGYTF.

The chain combines TRBV12-3 or TRBV12-4 with TRBJ2-7, with 8 bases matching TRBD1. The CDR3 runs 14 residues. The J segment lost 3 bases and the V segment lost 6 bases, leaving 7 bases of the junction unmatched. CDR3 region: CASRPGQGIYEQYF. CDR3 in DNA: TGTGCCAGCAGGCCCGGACAGGGAATCTACGAGCAGTACTTC.

This clonotype occurred many times. The rearrangement links TRBV7-9 to TRBJ1-2, with a weak D call TRBD1 (6 bases). The CDR3 contains 14 residues. Germline V CDR1 and CDR2: SEHNR, FQNEAQ (reference sequence). V shed 1 base and J shed 8 bases, with 14 bases lying between them. The CDR3: CASSLGWGAEGYTF. The CDR3 region has the DNA TGTGCCAGCAGCTTAGGCTGGGGGGCCGAGGGCTACACCTTC.

At least ten counts were recorded for this clonotype. V usage is TRBV12-3 or TRBV12-4 and J usage is TRBJ2-3; possibly TRBD2 for D (6 bases). V was shortened by 6 bases and J by 1 base, with 20 bases between the two germline ends. This CDR3 spans 17 amino acids. CDR3 residues: CASSPTLTPSGTDTQYF. The DNA of the CDR3 is TGTGCCAGCAGCCCTACCCTCACTCCTAGCGGCACAGATACGCAGTATTTT.

This clonotype was counted at least ten times. The chain couples TRBV5-1 to TRBJ2-1, with 7 bases matching TRBD2. J gave up 7 bases and V 2 bases, and 12 bases lay outside the gene matches. The CDR3 contains 16 residues. Per germline, CDR1 SGHRS and CDR2 YFSETQ. The CDR3 region has the DNA TGCGCCAGCAGCTTAAGGGCGGGAGTTTTAAGTAATGAGCAGTTCTTC. This gives the protein CASSLRAGVLSNEQFF.

This clonotype was observed many times. J is TRBJ2-5 and V is TRBV3-1; no definite D call. This CDR3 is 13 amino acids long. The germline V gene has CDR1 LGHDT and CDR2 YNNKEL (reference sequence). V was clipped by 0 bases and J by 6 bases, with 8 bases between them. CDR3: CASSQDRAQTQYF. The CDR3 nucleotides read TGTGCCAGCAGCCAAGATAGGGCGCAGACCCAGTACTTC.

At least ten counts were recorded for this clonotype. The rearrangement links TRBV28 to TRBJ2-5; D is unclear. Between the trimmed V and J ends, which lost 6 bases and 1 base, there was a span of 12 bases. CDR1 is MDHEN, CDR2 SYDVKM, per germline. The CDR3 totals 14 residues. The CDR3 is CASSSLQFQETQYF. The CDR3 DNA is TGTGCCAGCAGCTCTTTACAATTCCAAGAGACCCAGTACTTC.

This clonotype was seen ten or more times. The gene calls are TRBV24-1 and TRBJ2-5; 10 bases are shared with TRBD2. V dropped 3 bases and J dropped 4; count of bases not matched to a gene: 7. The germline CDR1 and CDR2 sequences are KGHDR and SFDVKD. CDR3 size: 16 residues. In DNA, the CDR3 is TGTGCCACCAGTGATCCCGGGACTAGCGATGGAGAGACCCAGTACTTC. Its translation: CATSDPGTSDGETQYF.

Many counts were recorded for this clonotype. V and J are TRBV6-6 and TRBJ2-7; D ambiguous. CDR3 length equals 14 residues. Trimming shortened V by 0 bases and J by 2 bases, and 8 bases separated the two germline ends. The V gene's germline CDR1 is MNHNY and CDR2 SVGAGI (reference sequence). CDR3 sequence: CASSYSSEPYEQYF. As DNA, the CDR3 is TGTGCCAGCAGTTACTCGTCAGAACCCTACGAGCAGTACTTC.